A single sample gave rise to the 22 T cell receptor beta chains below, sequenced in a study of T cell repertoires in ileal Crohn's disease. Time point defined: neoterminal ileum biopsy at postoperative endoscopy, about 6 months after surgery. Sequencing was performed with immunoSEQ multiplex PCR; in TCRdb, only in-frame clones are kept and a portion is missing. Counted here are 55,000 to 65,000 clones, 70% to 90% occurring once; the ten biggest clones make up approximately 2%. Sequencing was carried out using ileal tissue. Receptor source: an adult with Crohn's disease.

This chain links TRBV6-5 with TRBJ2-7; 8 bases line up with TRBD2. V was pared by 4 bases and J by 5 bases, with 7 bases of the junction left unmatched. Germline CDR1 is MNHEY and CDR2 is SVGAGI. The CDR3 is 14 residues long. The CDR3 spells CASSSLAGRDEQYF. The CDR3 DNA sequence: TGTGCCAGCAGTTCGCTAGCGGGTCGCGACGAGCAGTACTTC.

V and J are TRBV29-1 and TRBJ2-2, with D hard to call. CDR3 length: 12 residues. V lost 5 bases and J lost 6, with 10 bases in between. The V gene's germline CDR1 is SQVTM and CDR2 ANQGSEA. The CDR3 loop is CSVSVSPGELFF. CDR3 DNA sequence: TGCAGCGTTTCCGTGTCCCCCGGGGAGCTGTTTTTT.

V is TRBV9 and J is TRBJ2-2, with 7 bases matching TRBD1. V shed 0 bases and J 4 bases; nucleotides not matched to a gene: 12. The germline CDR1 and CDR2 sequences are SGDLS and YYNGEE. The CDR3 totals 18 residues. The CDR3 nucleotides read TGTGCCAGCAGCGTAGACCTAAAGAACAGGGGTTTCACCGGGGAGCTGTTTTTT. Its translation: CASSVDLKNRGFTGELFF.

This clone showed up just a few times. The chain recombines TRBV28 with TRBJ1-6; no firm D call. The V and J ends lost 8 bases and 8 bases respectively, with 7 bases between them. This CDR3 is built from 11 residues. The germline V gene encodes CDR1 MDHEN and CDR2 SYDVKM. The CDR3 coding sequence is TGTGCCAGCTCTGCGGATTCACCCCTCCACTTT. This encodes CASSADSPLHF.

The genes are TRBV6-1 and TRBJ1-5; no definite D call. The CDR3 is made up of 12 amino acids. V was clipped by 8 bases and J by 7 bases, with 12 bases between them. CDR1 is MNHNS, CDR2 SASEGT, per germline. CDR3 sequence reads: CASRYGQQPQHF. The CDR3 DNA reads TGTGCCAGCCGATATGGGCAGCAGCCCCAGCATTTT.

The rearrangement uses TRBV27 and TRBJ1-1; D may be TRBD1 (5 bases). This CDR3 has 12 amino acids. CDR1 is MNHEY and CDR2 is SMNVEV in the germline V gene (reference sequence). The ends were cut back, 8 bases at V and 4 bases at J, with 11 bases in the middle. The CDR3 DNA reads as TGTGCCAGCCGTCGGGGGGTCACTGAAGCTTTCTTT. This codes for CASRRGVTEAFF.

The rearrangement links TRBV28 to TRBJ1-1, with D perhaps TRBD1 (5 bases). Trimming stripped 2 bases from V and 0 bases from J, with 13 bases between. The germline V gene encodes CDR1 MDHEN and CDR2 SYDVKM. The CDR3 is 16 residues long. The CDR3 region is CASSLDRKYLNTEAFF. CDR3 sequence (DNA): TGTGCCAGCAGTTTAGACAGAAAGTACCTGAACACTGAAGCTTTCTTT.

The chain recombines TRBV28 with TRBJ1-6; D call uncertain. Trimming shortened V by 3 bases and J by 4 bases, and 10 bases separated the two germline ends. CDR1 and CDR2 (germline): MDHEN, SYDVKM. The CDR3 spans 15 residues. Here the CDR3 DNA reads TGTGCCAGCAGTTTGGCGTCCGGGTATAATTCACCCCTCCACTTT. Translation: CASSLASGYNSPLHF.

Details on this clone: At one end the junction does not follow the germline gene, possibly because of a read error. V gene TRBV7-7 combines with J gene TRBJ2-1, with TRBD1 matching 7 bases. The CDR3 is 13 residues long. From germline, CDR1 is SSHAT and CDR2 FNYEAQ (reference sequence). CDR3 nucleotide sequence: TGTGCCAGCAGTTTAGACAGGGCTAATGAGCAGTTCTTC. This sequence encodes CASSLDRANEQFF.

Only one count was recorded for this clone. The chain employs TRBV28 and TRBJ1-1, with D unclear. Deletions cut 3 bases from V and 1 base from J, with 12 bases between. From germline, CDR1 is MDHEN and CDR2 SYDVKM. This CDR3 is built from 15 residues. The CDR3 region is CASSFGQTQNTEAFF. The CDR3, as DNA: TGTGCCAGCAGTTTTGGGCAGACACAGAACACTGAAGCTTTCTTT.

The chain carries TRBV2 and TRBJ1-5; weak D call: TRBD1 (6 bases). V was trimmed by 7 bases and J by 0 bases, leaving 10 bases between them. The V gene's germline CDR1 is SNHLY and CDR2 FYNNEI. The CDR3 has 14 amino acids. The CDR3 loop is CASKPGHSNQPQHF. CDR3 DNA sequence: TGTGCCAGCAAACCGGGACATAGCAATCAGCCCCAGCATTTT.

This clone was counted once. The V call is TRBV5-1, the J call TRBJ2-2, with TRBD1 matching 8 bases. The CDR3 length is 16 residues. V shed 9 bases and J 1 base; nucleotides not matched to a gene: 11. In germline, CDR1 is SGHRS, CDR2 YFSETQ. The CDR3 sequence is CATKPTGERNTGELFF. The CDR3 coding sequence is TGCGCCACCAAACCGACAGGGGAAAGGAACACCGGGGAGCTGTTTTTT.

The genes are TRBV5-8 and TRBJ2-2; possibly TRBD1 for D (6 bases). This CDR3 contains 15 residues. Looked up from germline, CDR1 is SGHTS and CDR2 is YDEGEE. V lost 4 bases, J lost 9 bases, and 19 bases lay in between. CDR3 protein: CASSGRQVVQRELFF. The CDR3 bases are TGTGCCAGCAGCGGGAGACAGGTGGTCCAACGGGAGCTGTTTTTT.

This clone showed up just a few times. The genes are TRBV25-1 and TRBJ1-5; D ambiguous. CDR1 MGHDK and CDR2 SYGVNS come from the germline V gene. V gave up 2 bases and J gave up 3 bases, with 11 bases separating them. The CDR3 contains 15 residues. CDR3 DNA sequence: TGTGCCAGCAGTGAACTAACTAGAAACAATCAGCCCCAGCATTTT. The encoded protein is CASSELTRNNQPQHF.

The chain joins TRBV5-1 to TRBJ1-1, with 10 nucleotides matching TRBD1. The ends lost 2 bases at V and 0 bases at J; junction bases unmatched: 16. CDR1 is SGHRS, CDR2 YFSETQ, per germline. The CDR3 is made up of 20 amino acids. The CDR3 is CASSLQVVGQGSLMNTEAFF. The CDR3 coding sequence is TGCGCCAGCAGCTTACAAGTAGTGGGACAGGGGAGCCTCATGAACACTGAAGCTTTCTTT.

This clone was recorded once. This chain uses TRBV27 with TRBJ2-1; D possibly corresponds to TRBD2 (6 bases). CDR1 is MNHEY and CDR2 is SMNVEV in the germline V gene (reference sequence). The CDR3 extends over 17 amino acids. V was cut by 3 bases and J by 0 bases, with 15 bases left in between. CDR3 sequence: CASSLEFGRSSYNEQFF. Here the CDR3 DNA reads TGTGCCAGCAGTTTGGAGTTCGGGAGAAGCTCCTACAATGAGCAGTTCTTC.

The chain recombines TRBV6-5 with TRBJ2-1, with 9 bases aligning to TRBD1. Germline assignment: CDR1 MNHEY and CDR2 SVGAGI. The trim removed 2 bases at V and 3 bases at J, leaving 5 bases unmatched. The CDR3 covers 16 residues. The CDR3 DNA is TGTGCCAGCAGTTACCGGGACAGGGTGGGCTACAATGAGCAGTTCTTC. The encoded protein is CASSYRDRVGYNEQFF.

The chain combines TRBV11-3 with TRBJ2-7, with TRBD2 as a possible D gene (6 bases). The CDR3 is 14 amino acids. Germline V lookup: CDR1 SGHNT, CDR2 YENEEA. V lost 2 bases to trimming and J lost 4 bases, with 12 bases between them. CDR3 DNA sequence: TGTGCCAGCAGCTTAATCGGAGGGGCATACGAGCAGTACTTC. This sequence encodes CASSLIGGAYEQYF.

This rearrangement joins TRBV15 to TRBJ2-7, with 12 bases lining up with TRBD2. Germline V gene lookup returns CDR1 LNHNV and CDR2 YYDKDF (reference sequence). The length of the CDR3 is 17 residues. Trimming cost V 1 base and J 1 base; bases outside gene matches: 5. The CDR3 DNA is TGTGCCACCAGCAGAGGGACTAGCGGGATTCGGTCCTACGAGCAGTACTTC. Amino acids: CATSRGTSGIRSYEQYF.

V gene TRBV10-2 combines with J gene TRBJ1-1; TRBD1 matches at 7 bases. The germline V gene encodes CDR1 WSHSY and CDR2 SAAADI. With V trimmed by 5 bases and J by 0 bases, 6 bases remained unmatched. The CDR3 sequence is 15 residues long. CDR3 DNA sequence: TGCGCCAGCAGTAAGACAGGGCATTTGAACACTGAAGCTTTCTTT. Translating gives CASSKTGHLNTEAFF.

The gene calls are TRBV28 and TRBJ1-1; D gene unclear. Germline lookup yields CDR1 MDHEN and CDR2 SYDVKM. The CDR3 is made up of 12 amino acids. V lost 2 bases, J lost 8 bases, and 9 bases lay in between. The CDR3 loop is CASSLQIQEAFF. CDR3 DNA: TGTGCCAGCAGTTTACAGATACAAGAAGCTTTCTTT.

The table lists this clone with a few counts. This chain joins TRBV15 and TRBJ1-1; D not certain. CDR1 is LNHNV, CDR2 YYDKDF, per germline (reference sequence). The CDR3 has 12 residues. The germline V and J ends were trimmed by 4 bases and 10 bases, with 13 bases remaining between them. CDR3 nucleotide sequence: TGTGCCACCAGCAAAGTGGGCGGAGGAGCTTTCTTT. Translation gives CATSKVGGGAFF.